This TCR beta chain came from a study of cytomegalovirus exposure and HLA in healthy donors. Regarding the study as a whole: Data from an earlier analysis indicated that most TCR beta V segments were productive either about 90% or about 30% of the time. On later analysis, the bulk of CMV-associated TCR beta chains appeared to be HLA-restricted. The study designated 150 or so TCR beta chains cytomegalovirus-associated. Most TCR sequences proved rare, with some public TCRs found in many donors.

The PCR was carried out with 60 Vbeta primers and 13 Jbeta primers. Some clones are missing from TCRdb's copy, which holds only in-frame ones; the method was immunoSEQ multiplex PCR. This table holds under 200,000 clones, around 62% found once. Germline CDR1 LNHDA, CDR2 SQIVND (reference sequence). V lost 4 bases and J 5 bases, leaving 12 bases between the germline ends. The CDR3 is made up of 14 amino acids. Comments on this clone: Its target is unknown.

Sequenced: PBMCs. The rearrangement uses TRBV19 and TRBJ2-4; D is perhaps TRBD1 (6 bases). The origin of this receptor is a man aged 35 to 55 in good health and CMV-seronegative. The CDR3 DNA is TGTGCCAGTAGTAGGGCCAACAGGGAAAACATTCAGTACTTC. This translates into CASSRANRENIQYF.